The 5 T cell receptor beta chains reported below all come from one sample, sequenced in a study of chemoradiotherapy in HPV16-positive cancers. The table came from immunoSEQ multiplex PCR; TCRdb's copy has only in-frame clones and leaves some out. This repertoire shows about 2,200 clones, almost 90% found once; its top ten account for less than 6%. Sequencing was performed on tumor tissue, taken from a patient who underwent chemoradiotherapy. These TCRs come from a human donor with HPV-associated anogenital cancer.

The J gene is TRBJ1-3, the V gene TRBV28; D unresolved. The CDR3 loop spans 13 amino acids. Germline V gene lookup returns CDR1 MDHEN and CDR2 SYDVKM. Trimming cost V 3 bases and J 4 bases, with 7 bases left between them. The DNA for the CDR3 is TGTGCCAGCAGTTTGCCGGCCGGAAACACCATATATTTT. Encoded protein: CASSLPAGNTIYF. Full variable domain (rest looked up from reference TRBV28 and TRBJ1-3): DVKVTQSSRYLVKRTGEKVFLECVQDMDHENMFWYRQDPGLGLRLIYFSYDVKMKEKGDIPEGYSVSREKKERFSLILESASTNQTSMYLCASSLPAGNTIYFGEGSWLTVV.

The chain carries TRBV6-5 and TRBJ2-7; possibly TRBD1 for D (6 bases). The germline V gene encodes CDR1 MNHEY and CDR2 SVGAGI. V gave up 5 bases and J gave up 4 bases, with 18 bases separating them. This CDR3 spans 15 amino acids. CDR3 coding DNA: TGTGCCAGCAGTCACCCCGGGACACCCCTTTACGAGCAGTACTTC. This sequence encodes CASSHPGTPLYEQYF.

A single count supports this clone. The CDR3 spells CAWGAKGGYSEAQYF. CDR3 sequence (DNA): TGTGCCTGGGGGGCCAAGGGGGGGTATTCCGAGGCCCAGTACTTC. This chain links TRBV30 with TRBJ2-5, with D perhaps TRBD2 (7 bases). The CDR3 is made up of 15 amino acids. Looked up from germline, CDR1 is GTSNPN and CDR2 is SVGIG (reference sequence). The V end was cut by 5 bases, the J end by 9 bases, with 25 bases between.

The J gene is TRBJ2-6, the V gene TRBV7-9; 12 positions match TRBD2. Germline V gives CDR1 SEHNR, CDR2 FQNEAQ (reference sequence). The CDR3 spans 19 residues. J lost 0 bases, V lost 4 bases, and 7 bases had no gene match. The CDR3 loop is CASSSTSGGDFSGANVLTF. The CDR3 DNA sequence: TGTGCCAGCAGCTCGACTAGCGGGGGCGACTTCTCTGGGGCCAACGTCCTGACTTTC.

The V gene is TRBV2, the J gene TRBJ1-4, with D possibly TRBD1 on 5 matching bases. The CDR3 consists of 14 residues. Per germline, CDR1 SNHLY and CDR2 FYNNEI. The V gene lost 6 bases and the J gene lost 8 bases, with 16 bases spanning the gap. The CDR3 spells CASRGPRGLEKLFF. The DNA of the CDR3 is TGTGCCAGCAGGGGACCCCGGGGGTTGGAAAAACTGTTTTTT.